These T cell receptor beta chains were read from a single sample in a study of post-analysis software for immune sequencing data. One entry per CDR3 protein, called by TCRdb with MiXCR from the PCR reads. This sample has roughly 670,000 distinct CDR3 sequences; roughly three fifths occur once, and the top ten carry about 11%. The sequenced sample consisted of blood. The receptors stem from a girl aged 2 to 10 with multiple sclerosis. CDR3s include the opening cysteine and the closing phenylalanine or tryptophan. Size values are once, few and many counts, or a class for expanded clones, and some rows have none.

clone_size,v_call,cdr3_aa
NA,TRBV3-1,CGSSQRIRDRPSSYNEQFF
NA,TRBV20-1,CSATKGQDYEQYF
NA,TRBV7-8,CASSTTTGTGGDTQYF
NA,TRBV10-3,CAISESRGTRPVEQFF
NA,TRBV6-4,CASSDGENEQFF
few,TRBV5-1,CASSLATSPEAFF
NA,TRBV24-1,CATSPNNPFNEQFF
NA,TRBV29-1,CSVPSGANYGYTF
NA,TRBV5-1,CASSLGGSPYNEQFF
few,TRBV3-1,CASSLGTSPYTDTQYF
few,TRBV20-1,CSATGTSEEGTQYF
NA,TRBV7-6,CASSLDRPTEAFF
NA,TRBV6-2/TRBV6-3,CASSYSWSNNEQFF